This T cell receptor beta chain was recovered during a study of cytomegalovirus exposure and HLA in healthy donors. Points from the study as a whole: Cytomegalovirus-associated TCR beta chains were listed, numbering some 180.

Repertoires were generated with immunoSEQ multiplex PCR, while TCRdb's copy carries only in-frame clones and drops some. The sample lists 150,000 to 200,000 clones; approximately 80% were seen once. V lost 11 bases and J lost 5; bases outside the gene matches: 3. Germline V gene sequence: CDR1 SEHNR, CDR2 FQNEAQ (reference sequence). The CDR3 contains 12 residues. On this clone: Its antigen is still unknown.

This clonotype was obtained from a young man in good health and CMV-seropositive. The chain uses TRBV7-9 and TRBJ2-4; 10 bases match TRBD1. Sequencing was performed on PBMCs. Here the CDR3 reads CAWDRGENIQYF. The CDR3 DNA sequence: TGTGCCTGGGACAGGGGCGAAAACATTCAGTACTTC.